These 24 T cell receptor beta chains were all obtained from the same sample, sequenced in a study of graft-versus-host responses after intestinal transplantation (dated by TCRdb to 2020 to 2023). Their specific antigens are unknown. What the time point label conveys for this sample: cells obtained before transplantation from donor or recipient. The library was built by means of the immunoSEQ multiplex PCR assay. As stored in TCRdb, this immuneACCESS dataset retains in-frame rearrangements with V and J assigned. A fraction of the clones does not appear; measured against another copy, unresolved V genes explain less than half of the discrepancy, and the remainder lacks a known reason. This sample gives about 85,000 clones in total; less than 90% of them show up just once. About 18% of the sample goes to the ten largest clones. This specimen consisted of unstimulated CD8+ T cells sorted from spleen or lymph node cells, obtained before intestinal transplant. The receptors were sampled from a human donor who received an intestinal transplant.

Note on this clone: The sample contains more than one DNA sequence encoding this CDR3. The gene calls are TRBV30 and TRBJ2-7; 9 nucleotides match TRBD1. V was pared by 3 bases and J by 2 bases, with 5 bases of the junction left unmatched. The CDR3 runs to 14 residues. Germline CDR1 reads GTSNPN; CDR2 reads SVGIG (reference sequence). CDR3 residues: CAWRGGTGPYEQYF. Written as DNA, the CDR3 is TGTGCCTGGAGGGGCGGGACAGGGCCCTACGAGCAGTACTTC.

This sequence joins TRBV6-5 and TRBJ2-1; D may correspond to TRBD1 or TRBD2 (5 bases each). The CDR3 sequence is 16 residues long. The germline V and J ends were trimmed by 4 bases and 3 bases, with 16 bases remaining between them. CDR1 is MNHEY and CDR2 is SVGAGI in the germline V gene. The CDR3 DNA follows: TGTGCCAGCAGTTTTGAAGGGATTGGGGGCTACAATGAGCAGTTCTTC. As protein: CASSFEGIGGYNEQFF.

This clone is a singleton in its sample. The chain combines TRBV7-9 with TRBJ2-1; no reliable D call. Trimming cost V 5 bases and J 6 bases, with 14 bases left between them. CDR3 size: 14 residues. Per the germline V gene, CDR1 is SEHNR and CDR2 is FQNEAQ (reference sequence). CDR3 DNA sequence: TGTGCCAGCAGCCACGTTGACTTGGCCAATGAGCAGTTCTTC. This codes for CASSHVDLANEQFF.

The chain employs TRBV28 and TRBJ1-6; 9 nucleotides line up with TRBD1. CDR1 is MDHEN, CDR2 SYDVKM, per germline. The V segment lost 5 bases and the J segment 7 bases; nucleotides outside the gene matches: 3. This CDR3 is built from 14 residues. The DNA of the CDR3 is TGTGCCAGCAGTCCCGGGACAGGGAATTCACCCCTCCACTTT. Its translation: CASSPGTGNSPLHF. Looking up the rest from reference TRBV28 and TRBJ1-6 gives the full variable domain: DVKVTQSSRYLVKRTGEKVFLECVQDMDHENMFWYRQDPGLGLRLIYFSYDVKMKEKGDIPEGYSVSREKKERFSLILESASTNQTSMYLCASSPGTGNSPLHFGNGTRLTVT.

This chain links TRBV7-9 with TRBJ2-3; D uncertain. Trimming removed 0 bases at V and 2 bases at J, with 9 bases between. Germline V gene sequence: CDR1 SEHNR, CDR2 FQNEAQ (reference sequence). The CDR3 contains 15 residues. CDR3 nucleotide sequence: TGTGCCAGCAGCTTAGCCCCCCTATCCACAGATACGCAGTATTTT. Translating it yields CASSLAPLSTDTQYF.

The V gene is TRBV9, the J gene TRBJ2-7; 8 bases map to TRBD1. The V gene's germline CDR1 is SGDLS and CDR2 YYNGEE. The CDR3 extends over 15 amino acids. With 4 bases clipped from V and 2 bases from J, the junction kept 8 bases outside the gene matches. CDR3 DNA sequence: TGTGCCAGCAGCACAGACCCGGGACAGGCCTACGAGCAGTACTTC. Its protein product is CASSTDPGQAYEQYF.

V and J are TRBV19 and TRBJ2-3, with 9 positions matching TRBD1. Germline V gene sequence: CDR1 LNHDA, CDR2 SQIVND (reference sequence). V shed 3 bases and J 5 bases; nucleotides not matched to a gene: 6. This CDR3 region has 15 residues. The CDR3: CASSMTGGIGDTQYF. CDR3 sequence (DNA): TGTGCCAGTAGTATGACAGGGGGAATCGGAGATACGCAGTATTTT.

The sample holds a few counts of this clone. The DNA for the CDR3 is TGTGCCAGCAGCTTAACAGGGCCCTATGGCTACACCTTC. Translating it yields CASSLTGPYGYTF. The chain uses TRBV6-5 and TRBJ1-2; TRBD1 might be the D (6 bases). Looked up from germline, CDR1 is MNHEY and CDR2 is SVGAGI. This CDR3 spans 13 amino acids. The V end lost 6 bases, the J end lost 4 bases, and 12 bases lay between the germline ends.

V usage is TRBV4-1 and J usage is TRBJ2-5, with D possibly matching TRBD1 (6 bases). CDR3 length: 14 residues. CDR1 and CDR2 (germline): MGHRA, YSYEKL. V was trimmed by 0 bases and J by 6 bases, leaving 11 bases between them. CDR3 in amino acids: CASSQDKGEKTQYF. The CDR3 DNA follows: TGCGCCAGCAGCCAAGATAAGGGGGAGAAGACCCAGTACTTC.

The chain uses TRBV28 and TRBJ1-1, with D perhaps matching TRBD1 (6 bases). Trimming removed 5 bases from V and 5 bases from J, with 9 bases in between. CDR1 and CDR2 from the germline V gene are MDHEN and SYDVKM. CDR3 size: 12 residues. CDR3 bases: TGTGCCAGCAGTAAAGGGGGTACTGAAGCTTTCTTT. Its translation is CASSKGGTEAFF.

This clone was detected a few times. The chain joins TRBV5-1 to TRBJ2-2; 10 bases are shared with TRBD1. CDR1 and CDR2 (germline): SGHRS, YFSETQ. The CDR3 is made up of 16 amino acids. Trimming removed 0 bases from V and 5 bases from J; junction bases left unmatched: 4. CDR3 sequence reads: CASSLVDRGRTGELFF. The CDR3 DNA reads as TGCGCCAGCAGCTTGGTAGACAGGGGGCGGACCGGGGAGCTGTTTTTT.

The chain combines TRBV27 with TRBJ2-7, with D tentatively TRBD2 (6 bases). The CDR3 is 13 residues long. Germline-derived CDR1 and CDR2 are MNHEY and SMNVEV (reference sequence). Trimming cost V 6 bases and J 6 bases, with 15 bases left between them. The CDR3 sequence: CASRSGLLGEQYF. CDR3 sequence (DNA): TGTGCCAGCAGGTCGGGACTCCTTGGCGAGCAGTACTTC.

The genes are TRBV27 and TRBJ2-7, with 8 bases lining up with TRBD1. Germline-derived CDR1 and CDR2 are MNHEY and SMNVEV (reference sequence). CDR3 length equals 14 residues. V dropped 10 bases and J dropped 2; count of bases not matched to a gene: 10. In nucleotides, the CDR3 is TGTGCCACCCGTCCGCAGGGGGCCACCTACGAGCAGTACTTC. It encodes CATRPQGATYEQYF.

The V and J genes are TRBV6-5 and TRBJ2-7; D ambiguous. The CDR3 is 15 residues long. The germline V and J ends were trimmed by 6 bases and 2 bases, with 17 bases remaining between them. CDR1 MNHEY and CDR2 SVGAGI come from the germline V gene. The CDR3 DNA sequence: TGTGCCAGCAGAGCCGAAAGTCCTGGCCCCTACGAGCAGTACTTC. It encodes CASRAESPGPYEQYF.

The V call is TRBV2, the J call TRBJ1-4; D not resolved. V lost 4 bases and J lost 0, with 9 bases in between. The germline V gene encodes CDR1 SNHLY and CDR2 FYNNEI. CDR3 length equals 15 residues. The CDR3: CASSAKGATNEKLFF. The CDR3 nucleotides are TGTGCCAGCAGTGCTAAGGGAGCAACTAATGAAAAACTGTTTTTT.

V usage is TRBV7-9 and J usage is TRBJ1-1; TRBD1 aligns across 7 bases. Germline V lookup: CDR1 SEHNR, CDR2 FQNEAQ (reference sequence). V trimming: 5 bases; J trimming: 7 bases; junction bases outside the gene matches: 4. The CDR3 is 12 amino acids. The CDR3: CASSPTGDEAFF. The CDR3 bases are TGTGCCAGCAGCCCAACAGGGGATGAAGCTTTCTTT.

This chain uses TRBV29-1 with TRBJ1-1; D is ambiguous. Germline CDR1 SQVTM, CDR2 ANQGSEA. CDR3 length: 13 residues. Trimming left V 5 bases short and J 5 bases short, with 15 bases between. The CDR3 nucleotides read TGCAGCGTTCCTGGCTCCCTGGGAACTGAAGCTTTCTTT. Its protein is CSVPGSLGTEAFF.

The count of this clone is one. The CDR3: CSAGVPWTQYF. The CDR3 coding sequence is TGCAGTGCGGGTGTCCCCTGGACCCAGTACTTC. V usage is TRBV20-1 and J usage is TRBJ2-5; D gene unclear. The V end was cut by 6 bases, the J end by 7 bases, with 12 bases between. CDR1 and CDR2 from the germline V gene are DFQATT and SNEGSKA (reference sequence). CDR3 length: 11 amino acids.

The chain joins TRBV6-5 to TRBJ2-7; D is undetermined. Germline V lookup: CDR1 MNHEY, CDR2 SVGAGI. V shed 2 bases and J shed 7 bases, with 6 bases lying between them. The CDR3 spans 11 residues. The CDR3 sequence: CASSYGGEQYF. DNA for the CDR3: TGTGCCAGCAGTTACGGTGGGGAGCAGTACTTC.

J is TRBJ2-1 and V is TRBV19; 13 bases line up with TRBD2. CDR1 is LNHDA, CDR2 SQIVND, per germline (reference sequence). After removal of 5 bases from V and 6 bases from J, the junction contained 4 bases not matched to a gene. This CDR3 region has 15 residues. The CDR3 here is CASSPGLAGTNEQFF. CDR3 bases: TGTGCCAGTAGTCCGGGACTAGCGGGAACCAATGAGCAGTTCTTC.

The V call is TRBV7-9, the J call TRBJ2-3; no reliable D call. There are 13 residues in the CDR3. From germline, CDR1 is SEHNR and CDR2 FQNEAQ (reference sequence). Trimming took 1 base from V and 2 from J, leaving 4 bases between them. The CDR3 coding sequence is TGTGCCAGCAGCTTAGAATCCACAGATACGCAGTATTTT. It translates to CASSLESTDTQYF. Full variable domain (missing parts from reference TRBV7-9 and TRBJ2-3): DTGVSQNPRHKITKRGQNVTFRCDPISEHNRLYWYRQTLGQGPEFLTYFQNEAQLEKSRLLSDRFSAERPKGSFSTLEIQRTEQGDSAMYLCASSLESTDTQYFGPGTRLTVL.

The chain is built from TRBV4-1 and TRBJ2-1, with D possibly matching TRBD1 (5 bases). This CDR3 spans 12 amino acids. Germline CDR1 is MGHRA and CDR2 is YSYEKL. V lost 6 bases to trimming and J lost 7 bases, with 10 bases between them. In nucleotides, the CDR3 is TGCGCCAGCAGGACAGATCGGAATGAGCAGTTCTTC. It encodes CASRTDRNEQFF.

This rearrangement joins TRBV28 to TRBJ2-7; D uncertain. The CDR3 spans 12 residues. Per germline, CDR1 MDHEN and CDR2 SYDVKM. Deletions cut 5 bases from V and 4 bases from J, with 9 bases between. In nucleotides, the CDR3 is TGTGCCAGCAGTCCGGACCATTACGAGCAGTACTTC. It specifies CASSPDHYEQYF.

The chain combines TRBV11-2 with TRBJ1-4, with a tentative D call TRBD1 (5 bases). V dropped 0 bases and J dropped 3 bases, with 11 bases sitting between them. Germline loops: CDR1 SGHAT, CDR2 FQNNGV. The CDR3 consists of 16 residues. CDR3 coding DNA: TGTGCCAGCAGCTTAGAGGCGGCAGGGCCTAATGAAAAACTGTTTTTT. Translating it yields CASSLEAAGPNEKLFF.